This TCR beta chain stems from a study of neoadjuvant anti-PD-1 for oral cavity cancer. The wider study: Before surgery, most patients got three to four biweekly 3 mg/kg nivolumab doses.

Profiled with immunoSEQ multiplex PCR; TCRdb holds only in-frame clones, not every one. The sample lists fewer than 20,000 clones, over 65% occurring once. This specimen was PBMCs, taken before nivolumab (anti-PD-1) treatment. This sequence originates from a person aged 35-79 years with oral cavity squamous cell carcinoma.

The CDR3 DNA reads TGTGCCAGCAGCCGTTACACAGGGGGCAGTGGCTACACCTTC. It codes for CASSRYTGGSGYTF. The chain joins TRBV14 to TRBJ1-2; 9 bases align to TRBD1. The CDR3 consists of 14 residues. The V gene's germline CDR1 is SGHDN and CDR2 FVKESK. The ends lost 4 bases at V and 7 bases at J; junction bases unmatched: 7.